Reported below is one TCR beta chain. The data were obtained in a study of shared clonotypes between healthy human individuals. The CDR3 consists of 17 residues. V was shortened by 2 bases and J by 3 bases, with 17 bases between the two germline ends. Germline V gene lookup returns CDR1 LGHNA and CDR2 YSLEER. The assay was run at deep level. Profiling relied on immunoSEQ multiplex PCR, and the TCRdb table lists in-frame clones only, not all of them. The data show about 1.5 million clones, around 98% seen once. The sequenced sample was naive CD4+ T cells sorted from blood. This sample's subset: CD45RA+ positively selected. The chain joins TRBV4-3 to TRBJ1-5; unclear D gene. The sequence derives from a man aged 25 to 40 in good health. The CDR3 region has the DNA TGCGCCAGCAGCCAAAGGTTAGGGAACCTACCCAATCAGCCCCAGCATTTT. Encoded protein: CASSQRLGNLPNQPQHF.